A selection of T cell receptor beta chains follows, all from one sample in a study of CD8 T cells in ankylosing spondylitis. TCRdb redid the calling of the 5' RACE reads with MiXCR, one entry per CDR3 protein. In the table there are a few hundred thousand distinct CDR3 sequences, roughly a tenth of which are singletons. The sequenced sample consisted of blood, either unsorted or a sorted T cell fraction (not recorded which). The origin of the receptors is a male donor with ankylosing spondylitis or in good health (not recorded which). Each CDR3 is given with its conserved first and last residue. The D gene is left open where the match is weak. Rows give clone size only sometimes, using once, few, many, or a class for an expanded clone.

CDR3: CAIRIRQSSTDTQYF; DNA: TGTGCCATCAGAATTAGACAGTCAAGCACAGATACGCAGTATTTT; D: .; J: TRBJ2-3; size: many; V: TRBV10-3
CDR3: CATSRTARHSNQPQHF; DNA: TGTGCCACCAGCAGAACGGCCAGACACAGCAATCAGCCCCAGCATTTT; D: .; J: TRBJ1-5; size: many; V: TRBV15
CDR3: CASRSSGSNNEQFF; DNA: TGTGCCAGCAGATCTAGCGGAAGCAACAATGAGCAGTTCTTC; D: TRBD2; J: TRBJ2-1; size: .; V: TRBV7-9
CDR3: CASSPDIDRRSQYF; DNA: TGTGCCAGCAGCCCTGACATAGACCGAAGATCGCAGTATTTT; D: .; J: TRBJ2-3; size: few; V: TRBV6-2/TRBV6-3
CDR3: CASSSPKNRGIGYTF; DNA: TGTGCCAGCAGCTCACCAAAGAACAGGGGGATTGGCTACACCTTC; D: TRBD1; J: TRBJ1-2; size: many; V: TRBV11-2
CDR3: CSAIGLPGNTIYF; DNA: TGCAGTGCTATAGGTCTACCTGGAAACACCATATATTTT; D: .; J: TRBJ1-3; size: many; V: TRBV20-1
CDR3: CVSSSGTSGYNEQFF; DNA: TGCGTCAGCAGCAGCGGGACTAGCGGTTACAATGAGCAGTTCTTC; D: TRBD2; J: TRBJ2-1; size: .; V: TRBV5-1
CDR3: CASSLDSSENRELFF; DNA: TGTGCCAGCAGCTTAGACTCATCAGAGAACCGGGAGCTGTTTTTT; D: .; J: TRBJ2-2; size: .; V: TRBV11-3
CDR3: CASSPPGTSGLYNEQFF; DNA: TGTGCCAGCAGCCCCCCGGGGACTAGCGGGCTGTACAATGAGCAGTTCTTC; D: TRBD2; J: TRBJ2-1; size: few; V: TRBV11-2
CDR3: CASSLVPGAVSNEQFF; DNA: TGCGCCAGCAGCTTGGTTCCAGGGGCTGTTTCCAATGAGCAGTTCTTC; D: .; J: TRBJ2-1; size: many; V: TRBV5-1
CDR3: CASSQGNRGNEKLFF; DNA: TGCGCCAGCAGCCAAGGAAACAGGGGTAATGAAAAACTGTTTTTT; D: TRBD1; J: TRBJ1-4; size: .; V: TRBV4-1
CDR3: CASSFELTGTGHKEIYRTNEKLFF; DNA: TGTGCCAGCAGTTTTGAATTAACTGGGACAGGGCATAAAGAGATATATCGGACTAATGAAAAACTGTTTTTT; D: TRBD1; J: TRBJ1-4; size: .; V: TRBV28
CDR3: CASSRGLAVNNEQFF; DNA: TGTGCCAGCAGCCGGGGACTAGCCGTCAACAATGAGCAGTTCTTC; D: TRBD2; J: TRBJ2-1; size: few; V: TRBV3-1
CDR3: CASSPRGSANWAFF; DNA: TGCGCCAGCAGCCCCCGCGGGTCGGCGAACTGGGCTTTCTTT; D: .; J: TRBJ1-1; size: once; V: TRBV5-1
CDR3: CASSLAIAGSNEQFF; DNA: TGTGCCAGCAGCTTAGCGATAGCGGGAAGCAATGAGCAGTTCTTC; D: TRBD2; J: TRBJ2-1; size: .; V: TRBV7-8
CDR3: CASSGRLQETQYF; DNA: TGCGCCAGCAGTGGCAGACTCCAAGAGACCCAGTACTTC; D: .; J: TRBJ2-5; size: many; V: TRBV10-2
CDR3: CASSLASGGDTQYF; DNA: TGCGCCAGCAGCTTGGCGTCGGGGGGAGATACGCAGTATTTT; D: TRBD2; J: TRBJ2-3; size: .; V: TRBV5-1
CDR3: CASRNAGRRNSPLHF; DNA: TGTGCCAGCAGGAACGCCGGGAGAAGGAATTCACCCCTCCACTTT; D: .; J: TRBJ1-6; size: .; V: TRBV2
CDR3: CASSPRGAEGDTQYF; DNA: TGTGCCAGCAGCCCCCGAGGGGCGGAAGGAGATACGCAGTATTTT; D: .; J: TRBJ2-3; size: many; V: TRBV9
CDR3: CSVDKDIHTDTQYF; DNA: TGCAGCGTTGACAAGGATATACACACAGATACGCAGTATTTT; D: .; J: TRBJ2-3; size: many; V: TRBV29-1
CDR3: CATSDPKTSGYNEQFF; DNA: TGTGCCACCAGTGACCCCAAGACTAGCGGATACAATGAGCAGTTCTTC; D: TRBD2; J: TRBJ2-1; size: many; V: TRBV24-1
CDR3: CASSLVGYTYNEQFF; DNA: TGCGCCAGCAGCTTGGTAGGGTACACCTACAATGAGCAGTTCTTC; D: .; J: TRBJ2-1; size: many; V: TRBV5-1
CDR3: CSASNSRSSYEQYF; DNA: TGCAGTGCTAGTAATTCGCGGAGCTCCTACGAGCAGTACTTC; D: .; J: TRBJ2-7; size: many; V: TRBV20-1